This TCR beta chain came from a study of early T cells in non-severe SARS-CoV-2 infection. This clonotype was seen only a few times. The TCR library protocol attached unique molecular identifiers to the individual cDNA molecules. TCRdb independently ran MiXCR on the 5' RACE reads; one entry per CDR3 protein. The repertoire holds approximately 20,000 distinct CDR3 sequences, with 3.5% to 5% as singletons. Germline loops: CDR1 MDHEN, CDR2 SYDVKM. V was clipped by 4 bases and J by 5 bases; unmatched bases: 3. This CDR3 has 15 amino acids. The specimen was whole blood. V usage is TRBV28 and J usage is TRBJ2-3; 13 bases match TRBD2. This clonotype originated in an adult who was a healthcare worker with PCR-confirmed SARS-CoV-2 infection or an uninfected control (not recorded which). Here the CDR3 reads CASSSGLAGVDTQYF. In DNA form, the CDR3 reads TGTGCCAGCAGTTCCGGACTAGCGGGGGTAGATACGCAGTATTTT.